This TCR beta chain was sequenced during a study of control samples from healthy donors and cancer patients (dated by TCRdb to the early 2020s). The CDR3 contains 15 residues, cysteine and phenylalanine counted. The DNA shown is the 45-base CDR3, in frame from base 1. CDR1 and CDR2 were assigned from the germline V gene as SGDLS and YYNGEE. V loses 2 bases, J loses 5 bases, and the germline ends lie 14 bases apart. The library came from the immunoSEQ multiplex PCR assay. In its TCRdb copy, this immuneACCESS table keeps in-frame sequences only and misses some clones. Where compared with another copy, unresolved V genes explain less than half of these, and the others have no known cause. A total of roughly 120,000 clones appear in this sample, around 89% of them only once. About 1.1% of the sample is in the top ten clones. In the case of this clone: No antigen is known for it. No much larger clone is present one base from it, and per-base qualities are unavailable.

The clonotype comes from a woman in her forties or fifties with colorectal cancer. The sequenced sample was PBMCs. The sequence is built from TRBV9 and TRBJ2-1; the D segment could be TRBD1, given 6 matching bases. The sequenced DNA: TGTGCCAGCAGCGTGACAGGCCGTTGGGACAATGAGCAGTTCTTC. Translated, it gives CASSVTGRWDNEQFF.